This record covers a single T cell receptor beta chain. Its antigen is unidentified. The data originate from a study of CD8+CD57+ T cells in acquired aplastic anemia. On the study more broadly: DNA recovered from sorted CD4+ and CD8+ cells had a mean of approximately 3 ug. The study's findings and limits: Common to patients and controls were roughly 30 CD8+ CDR3 sequences. The CD8+ Simpson's diversity of patients and controls was not significantly different.

Genomic DNA constituted the template upon which TCR beta VDJ and CDR3 profiling was performed. One entry per CDR3 protein, called by TCRdb with MiXCR from the reads. Among more than 150,000 distinct CDR3 sequences, about three fifths were seen once, and the ten largest hold about 45%. The V end was cut by 3 bases, the J end by 6 bases, with 21 bases between. Germline V lookup: CDR1 SGDLS, CDR2 YYNGEE. This CDR3 contains 16 residues. The chain joins TRBV9 to TRBJ1-2, with D tentatively TRBD1 (6 bases). This sequence was found in a human donor with severe aplastic anemia or a healthy control (not recorded which). Sequencing used sorted CD4+, CD8+, or CD8+CD57+ T cells (not recorded which) from PBMCs. CDR3 protein: CASSEGRGRDSHGYTF. The DNA for the CDR3 is TGTGCCAGCAGCGAGGGCAGGGGCAGGGACTCCCATGGCTACACCTTC.